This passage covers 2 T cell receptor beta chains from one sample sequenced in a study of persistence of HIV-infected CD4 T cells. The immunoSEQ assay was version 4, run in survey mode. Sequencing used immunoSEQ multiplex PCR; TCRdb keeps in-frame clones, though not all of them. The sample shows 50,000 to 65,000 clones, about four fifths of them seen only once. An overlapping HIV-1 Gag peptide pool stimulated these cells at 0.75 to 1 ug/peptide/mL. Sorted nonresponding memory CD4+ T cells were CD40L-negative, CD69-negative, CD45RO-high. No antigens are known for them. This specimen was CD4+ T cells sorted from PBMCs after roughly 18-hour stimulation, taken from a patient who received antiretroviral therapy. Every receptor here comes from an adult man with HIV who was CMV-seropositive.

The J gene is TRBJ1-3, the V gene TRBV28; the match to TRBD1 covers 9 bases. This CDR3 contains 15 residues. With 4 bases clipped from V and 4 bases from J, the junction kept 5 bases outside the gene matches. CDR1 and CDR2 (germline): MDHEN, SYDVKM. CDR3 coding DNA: TGTGCCAGCAGTTCTTTACAGGGGGCAGGAAACACCATATATTTT. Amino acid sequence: CASSSLQGAGNTIYF.

The CDR3 here is CASSRGGEAYEQYF. The CDR3 DNA reads TGTGCCAGCTCACGAGGGGGGGAGGCCTACGAGCAGTACTTC. The chain combines TRBV9 with TRBJ2-7; possibly TRBD2 for D (7 bases). This CDR3 is built from 14 residues. The V end was cut by 7 bases, the J end by 2 bases, with 16 bases between. Per germline, CDR1 SGDLS and CDR2 YYNGEE.